A single sample gave rise to the 18 T cell receptor beta chains below, sequenced in a study of blood T cell repertoires in COVID-19 (dated by TCRdb to about 2020). The receptor library was made with the immunoSEQ multiplex PCR assay. Here the immuneACCESS table is served through TCRdb, limited to in-frame sequences with V and J called. Missing clones are a known gap in these copies; in checked studies unresolved V genes cover under half, and the rest lacks a known reason. This sample has tens of thousands of clones in its table, and under 85% of those were observed once. The ten top clones hold approximately 3% of the sample. Specimen: peripheral blood. These receptors were collected from an elderly woman with COVID-19, enrolled during active disease.

The rearrangement uses TRBV5-6 and TRBJ1-1; D remains unclear. The germline V gene encodes CDR1 SGHDT and CDR2 YYEEEE. The ends were cut back, 3 bases at V and 3 bases at J, with 12 bases in the middle. The CDR3 has 14 amino acids. The CDR3 region is CASSYPARDTEAFF. CDR3 nucleotides: TGTGCCAGCAGCTACCCCGCCCGGGACACTGAAGCTTTCTTT.

V usage is TRBV5-8 and J usage is TRBJ2-2; weak D call: TRBD2 (5 bases). Germline CDR1 and CDR2: SGHTS and YDEGEE. V was trimmed by 5 bases and J by 2 bases, leaving 10 bases between them. The CDR3 has 14 residues. The CDR3 here is CASRRRTNTGELFF. In nucleotides, the CDR3 is TGTGCCAGCAGGCGAAGGACTAACACCGGGGAGCTGTTTTTT.

The chain employs TRBV18 and TRBJ2-7; TRBD2 aligns across 11 bases. Trimming cost V 6 bases and J 4 bases; bases outside gene matches: 5. CDR3 length: 14 amino acids. Germline V CDR1 and CDR2: KGHSH, LQKENI. In nucleotides, the CDR3 is TGTGCCAGCTCCCATGGGACTAGCGGTTACGAGCAGTACTTC. This gives the protein CASSHGTSGYEQYF. Full variable domain (rest looked up from reference TRBV18 and TRBJ2-7): NAGVMQNPRHLVRRRGQEARLRCSPMKGHSHVYWYRQLPEEGLKFMVYLQKENIIDESGMPKERFSAEFPKEGPSILRIQQVVRGDSAAYFCASSHGTSGYEQYFGPGTRLTVT.

The chain couples TRBV4-3 to TRBJ1-6, with a tentative D call TRBD1 (6 bases). Germline values: CDR1 LGHNA, CDR2 YSLEER. The CDR3 loop spans 20 amino acids. With 0 bases removed from V and 0 bases from J, the gap between germline ends came to 18 bases. The CDR3 loop is CASSQDFWDIRSSYNSPLHF. The CDR3 DNA reads TGCGCCAGCAGCCAAGATTTTTGGGACATACGGAGCTCCTATAATTCACCCCTCCACTTT.

The chain couples TRBV28 to TRBJ2-2; the D gene is possibly TRBD2 (7 bases). The CDR3 is 18 amino acids. The germline V gene encodes CDR1 MDHEN and CDR2 SYDVKM. V was clipped by 5 bases and J by 4 bases, with 23 bases between them. Here the CDR3 reads CASSPPGGGSYGTGELFF. CDR3 bases: TGTGCCAGCAGTCCACCGGGGGGCGGGAGTTATGGCACCGGGGAGCTGTTTTTT.

The chain employs TRBV6-5 and TRBJ1-2; no definite D call. The CDR3 has 13 residues. V lost 2 bases and J 4 bases, leaving 8 bases between the germline ends. From germline, CDR1 is MNHEY and CDR2 SVGAGI. Here the CDR3 reads CASSYRRSYGYTF. The CDR3 DNA reads TGTGCCAGCAGTTACCGTCGCAGCTATGGCTACACCTTC.

V usage is TRBV5-6 and J usage is TRBJ2-7; D not certain. The CDR3 totals 13 residues. Deletions cut 3 bases from V and 2 bases from J, with 9 bases between. Germline loops: CDR1 SGHDT, CDR2 YYEEEE. The CDR3 nucleotides read TGTGCCAGCAGCTCAGGTACTGCCTACGAGCAGTACTTC. It translates to CASSSGTAYEQYF.

CDR3 sequence (DNA): TGTGCCAGCAGCCAGGACAGGGAATCTGGAAACACCATATATTTT. Protein sequence: CASSQDRESGNTIYF. The chain employs TRBV7-2 and TRBJ1-3, with TRBD1 matching 8 bases. The junction had 4 bases not matched to a gene; V was cut back by 5 bases and J by 1 base. The CDR3 sequence is 15 residues long. Germline V gene lookup returns CDR1 SGHTA and CDR2 FQGNSA. Supplemented by reference TRBV7-2 and TRBJ1-3, the full variable domain reads GAGVSQSPSNKVTEKGKDVELRCDPISGHTALYWYRQSLGQGLEFLIYFQGNSAPDKSGLPSDRFSAERTGGSVSTLTIQRTQQEDSAVYLCASSQDRESGNTIYFGEGSWLTVV.

V gene TRBV9 combines with J gene TRBJ2-1; D may be TRBD2 (5 bases). The CDR3 runs to 16 residues. Germline V gene lookup returns CDR1 SGDLS and CDR2 YYNGEE. V was trimmed by 3 bases and J by 4 bases, leaving 17 bases between them. CDR3 amino acids: CASSAVGSGGYNEQFF. As DNA, the CDR3 is TGTGCCAGCAGCGCCGTCGGCAGCGGAGGATACAATGAGCAGTTCTTC.

A single count supports this clone. The chain employs TRBV27 and TRBJ2-5; 8 nucleotides agree with TRBD1. CDR3 length equals 14 residues. V dropped 2 bases and J dropped 5; count of bases not matched to a gene: 4. Germline V gene sequence: CDR1 MNHEY, CDR2 SMNVEV (reference sequence). The CDR3 here is CASSLQGAGETQYF. As DNA, the CDR3 is TGTGCCAGCAGTTTACAGGGGGCTGGTGAGACCCAGTACTTC.

The chain couples TRBV10-3 to TRBJ2-3, with TRBD2 as a possible D gene (6 bases). Trimming removed 9 bases from V and 2 bases from J, with 9 bases in between. CDR3 length equals 12 residues. CDR1 is ENHRY, CDR2 SYGVKD, per germline. This CDR3 is CAIGDFTDTQYF. CDR3 nucleotide sequence: TGTGCCATAGGGGACTTCACAGATACGCAGTATTTT.

This clone was counted a few times. This chain uses TRBV5-1 with TRBJ1-1, with 8 bases matching TRBD1. CDR3 length: 14 amino acids. With V trimmed by 4 bases and J by 1 base, 3 bases remained unmatched. The germline CDR1 and CDR2 sequences are SGHRS and YFSETQ. Written as DNA, the CDR3 is TGCGCCAGCAGCCAGACAGGGGCGAACACTGAAGCTTTCTTT. It encodes CASSQTGANTEAFF.

The CDR3 here is CSVGQGADNEQFF. DNA for the CDR3: TGCAGCGTAGGACAGGGGGCGGACAATGAGCAGTTCTTC. The rearrangement uses TRBV29-1 and TRBJ2-1; TRBD1 matches 11 bases. CDR1 and CDR2 (germline): SQVTM, ANQGSEA. J gave up 5 bases and V 6 bases, and 3 bases lay outside the gene matches. The length of the CDR3 is 13 residues.

The rearrangement links TRBV19 to TRBJ1-1; D gene unclear. The V and J ends lost 7 bases and 5 bases respectively, with 14 bases between them. CDR3 length: 13 amino acids. Germline V lookup: CDR1 LNHDA, CDR2 SQIVND (reference sequence). CDR3 bases: TGTGCCAGTACCCCGTGGGGAGGGACTGAAGCTTTCTTT. Protein product: CASTPWGGTEAFF.

V is TRBV5-1 and J is TRBJ1-1, with 7 bases lining up with TRBD1. The CDR3 loop spans 15 amino acids. After removal of 3 bases from V and 3 bases from J, the junction contained 8 bases not matched to a gene. Germline V gives CDR1 SGHRS, CDR2 YFSETQ. The CDR3 spells CASSYLDREYTEAFF. In DNA, the CDR3 is TGCGCCAGCAGCTACCTCGACAGGGAGTACACTGAAGCTTTCTTT.

This rearrangement joins TRBV19 to TRBJ1-2; D might be TRBD1 (5 bases). The CDR3 has 14 amino acids. V lost 7 bases and J 4 bases, leaving 16 bases between the germline ends. Germline loops: CDR1 LNHDA, CDR2 SQIVND (reference sequence). The CDR3: CASTLMGLSYGYTF. The CDR3 DNA follows: TGTGCCAGTACCCTTATGGGACTGAGCTATGGCTACACCTTC.

J is TRBJ2-1 and V is TRBV9; TRBD1 aligns across 7 bases. The CDR3 contains 16 residues. CDR1 and CDR2 (germline): SGDLS, YYNGEE. The V and J ends lost 4 bases and 5 bases, in that order; junction bases with no gene match: 12. This CDR3 is CASSSEIWTGNNEQFF. For the CDR3, the DNA is TGTGCCAGCAGCTCAGAGATCTGGACAGGCAACAATGAGCAGTTCTTC.

DNA for the CDR3: TGCGCCAGCAGCCAAGGACAGGGGGCCACTGAAGCTTTCTTT. It encodes CASSQGQGATEAFF. The rearrangement joins TRBV5-1 to TRBJ1-1; 11 positions match TRBD1. V lost 4 bases and J lost 4; bases outside the gene matches: 3. Germline CDR1 SGHRS, CDR2 YFSETQ. CDR3 length: 14 amino acids.